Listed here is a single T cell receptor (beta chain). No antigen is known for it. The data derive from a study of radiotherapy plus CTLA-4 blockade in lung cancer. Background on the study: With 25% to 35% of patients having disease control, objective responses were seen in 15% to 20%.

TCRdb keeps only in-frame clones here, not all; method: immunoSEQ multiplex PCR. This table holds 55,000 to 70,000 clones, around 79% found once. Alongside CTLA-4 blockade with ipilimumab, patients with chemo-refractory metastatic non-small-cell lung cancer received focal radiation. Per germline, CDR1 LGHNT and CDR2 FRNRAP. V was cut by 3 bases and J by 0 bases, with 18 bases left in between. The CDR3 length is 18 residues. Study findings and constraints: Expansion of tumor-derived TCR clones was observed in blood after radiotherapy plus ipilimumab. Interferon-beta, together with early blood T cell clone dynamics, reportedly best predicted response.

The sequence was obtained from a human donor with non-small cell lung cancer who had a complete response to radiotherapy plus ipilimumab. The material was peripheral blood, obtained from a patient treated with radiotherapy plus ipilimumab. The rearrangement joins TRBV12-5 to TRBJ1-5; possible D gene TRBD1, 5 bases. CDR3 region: CASGFKPPMTDSNQPQHF. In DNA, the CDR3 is TGTGCTAGTGGTTTTAAGCCTCCTATGACAGATAGCAATCAGCCCCAGCATTTT.